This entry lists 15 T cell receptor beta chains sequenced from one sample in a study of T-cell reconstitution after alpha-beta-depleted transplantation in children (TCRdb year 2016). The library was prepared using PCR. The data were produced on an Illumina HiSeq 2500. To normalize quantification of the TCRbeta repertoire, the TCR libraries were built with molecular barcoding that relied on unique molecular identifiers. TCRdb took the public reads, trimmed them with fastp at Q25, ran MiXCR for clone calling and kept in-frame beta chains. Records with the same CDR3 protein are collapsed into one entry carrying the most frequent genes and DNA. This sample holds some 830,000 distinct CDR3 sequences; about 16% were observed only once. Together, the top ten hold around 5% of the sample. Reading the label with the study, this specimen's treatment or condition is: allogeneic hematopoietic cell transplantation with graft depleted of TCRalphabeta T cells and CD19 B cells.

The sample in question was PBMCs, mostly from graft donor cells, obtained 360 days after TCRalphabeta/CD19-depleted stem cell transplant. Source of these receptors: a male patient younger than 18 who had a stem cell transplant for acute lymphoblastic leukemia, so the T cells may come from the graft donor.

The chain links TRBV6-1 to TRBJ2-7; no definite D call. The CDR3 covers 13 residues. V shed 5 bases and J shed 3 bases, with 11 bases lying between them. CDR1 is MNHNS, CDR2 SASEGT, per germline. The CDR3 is CASSPRMGYEQYF. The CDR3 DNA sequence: TGTGCCAGCAGTCCGCGGATGGGCTACGAGCAGTACTTC.

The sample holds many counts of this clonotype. CDR3 region: CATSREGSGTYEQYF. The CDR3 DNA follows: TGTGCCACCAGCAGAGAAGGGAGCGGGACCTACGAGCAGTACTTC. This sequence joins TRBV15 and TRBJ2-7; 7 nucleotides line up with TRBD2. The CDR3 is made up of 15 amino acids. V lost 0 bases, J lost 2 bases, and 4 bases stayed unmatched. Germline V lookup: CDR1 LNHNV, CDR2 YYDKDF (reference sequence).

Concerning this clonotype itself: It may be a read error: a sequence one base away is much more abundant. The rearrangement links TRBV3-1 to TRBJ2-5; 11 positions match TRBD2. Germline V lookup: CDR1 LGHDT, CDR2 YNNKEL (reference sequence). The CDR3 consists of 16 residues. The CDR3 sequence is CATSQGTSGFQGTQYF. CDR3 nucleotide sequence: TGTGCCACCAGCCAAGGGACTAGCGGTTTCCAAGGGACCCAGTACTTC.

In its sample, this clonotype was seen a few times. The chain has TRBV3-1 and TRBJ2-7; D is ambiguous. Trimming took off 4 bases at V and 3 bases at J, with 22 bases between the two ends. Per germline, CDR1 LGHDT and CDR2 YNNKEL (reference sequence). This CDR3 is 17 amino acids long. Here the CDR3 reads CASSPDAGPGLDYEQYF. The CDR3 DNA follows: TGTGCCAGCAGCCCCGACGCCGGGCCAGGTCTAGACTACGAGCAGTACTTC.

CDR3 nucleotide sequence: TGCGCCAGCAGCGCGCCGGGACTAGCCACCGGGGAGCTGTTTTTT. Translated, it gives CASSAPGLATGELFF. V is TRBV5-1 and J is TRBJ2-2, with 9 bases that match TRBD2. This CDR3 region has 15 residues. V was clipped by 4 bases and J by 4 bases; unmatched bases: 5. Looked up from germline, CDR1 is SGHRS and CDR2 is YFSETQ.

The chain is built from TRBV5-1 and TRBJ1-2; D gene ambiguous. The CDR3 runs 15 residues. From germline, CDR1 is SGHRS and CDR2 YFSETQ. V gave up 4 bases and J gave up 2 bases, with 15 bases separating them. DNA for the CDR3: TGCGCCAGCAGCCCGACCGACAAAGGCAACTATGGCTACACCTTC. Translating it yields CASSPTDKGNYGYTF.

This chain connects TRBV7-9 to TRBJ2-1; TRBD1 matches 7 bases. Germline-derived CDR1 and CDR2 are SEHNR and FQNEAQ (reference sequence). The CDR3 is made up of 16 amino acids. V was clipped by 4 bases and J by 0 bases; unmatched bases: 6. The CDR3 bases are TGTGCCAGCAGCTCAGCGGACAGGAGCTCCTACAATGAGCAGTTCTTC. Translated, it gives CASSSADRSSYNEQFF.

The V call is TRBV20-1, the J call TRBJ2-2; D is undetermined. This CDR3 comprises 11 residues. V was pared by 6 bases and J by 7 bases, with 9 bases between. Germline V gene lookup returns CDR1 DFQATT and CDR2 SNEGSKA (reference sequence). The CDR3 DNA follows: TGCAGTGCGCGGTTGGACGGGGAGCTGTTTTTT. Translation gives CSARLDGELFF.

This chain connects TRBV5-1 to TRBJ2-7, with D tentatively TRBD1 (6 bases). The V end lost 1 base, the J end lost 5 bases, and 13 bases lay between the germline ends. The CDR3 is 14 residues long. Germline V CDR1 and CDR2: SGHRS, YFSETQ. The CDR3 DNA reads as TGCGCCAGCAGCTTGAATTGGGGGCTGGACGAGCAGTACTTC. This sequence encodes CASSLNWGLDEQYF.

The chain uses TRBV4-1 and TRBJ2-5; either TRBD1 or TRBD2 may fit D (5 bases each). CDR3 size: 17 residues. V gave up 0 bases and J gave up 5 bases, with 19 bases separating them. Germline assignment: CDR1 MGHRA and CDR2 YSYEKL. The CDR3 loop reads CASSQEIQRQWGETQYF. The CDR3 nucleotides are TGCGCCAGCAGCCAAGAGATCCAGCGGCAGTGGGGGGAGACCCAGTACTTC.

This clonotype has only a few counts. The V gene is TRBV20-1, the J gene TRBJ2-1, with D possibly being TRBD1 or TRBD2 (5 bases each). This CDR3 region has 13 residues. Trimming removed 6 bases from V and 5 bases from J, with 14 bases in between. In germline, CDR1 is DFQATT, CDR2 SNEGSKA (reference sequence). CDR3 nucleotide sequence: TGCAGTGCGTCTAGGGACGGAGACAATGAGCAGTTCTTC. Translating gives CSASRDGDNEQFF.

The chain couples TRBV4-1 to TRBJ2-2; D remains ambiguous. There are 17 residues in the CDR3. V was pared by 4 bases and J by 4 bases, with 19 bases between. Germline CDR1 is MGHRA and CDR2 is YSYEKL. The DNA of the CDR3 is TGCGCCAGCAGCCGCGCCACTATGCCCATTGGCACCGGGGAGCTGTTTTTT. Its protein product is CASSRATMPIGTGELFF.

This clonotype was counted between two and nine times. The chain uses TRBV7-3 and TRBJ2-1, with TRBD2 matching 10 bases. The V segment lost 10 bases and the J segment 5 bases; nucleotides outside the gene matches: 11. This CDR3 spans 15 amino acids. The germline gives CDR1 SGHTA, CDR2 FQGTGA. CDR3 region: CAIRSSGGVNNEQFF. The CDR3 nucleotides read TGTGCCATCAGGTCCAGCGGGGGGGTTAACAATGAGCAGTTCTTC.

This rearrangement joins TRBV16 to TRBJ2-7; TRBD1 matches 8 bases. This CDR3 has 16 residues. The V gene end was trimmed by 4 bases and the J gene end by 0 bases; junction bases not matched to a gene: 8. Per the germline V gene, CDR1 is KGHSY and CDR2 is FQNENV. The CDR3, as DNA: TGTGCCAGCAGCCGAGGACAGGGACCTAGCTCCTACGAGCAGTACTTC. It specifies CASSRGQGPSSYEQYF. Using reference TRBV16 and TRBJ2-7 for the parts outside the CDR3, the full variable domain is GEEVAQTPKHLVRGEGQKAKLYCAPIKGHSYVFWYQQVLKNEFKFLISFQNENVFDETGMPKERFSAKCLPNSPCSLEIQATKLEDSAVYFCASSRGQGPSSYEQYFGPGTRLTVT.

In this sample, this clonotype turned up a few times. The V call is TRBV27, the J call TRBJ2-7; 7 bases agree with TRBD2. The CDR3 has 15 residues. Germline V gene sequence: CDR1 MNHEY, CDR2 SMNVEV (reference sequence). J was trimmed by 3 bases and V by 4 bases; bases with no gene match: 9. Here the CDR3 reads CASSWAGEPLYEQYF. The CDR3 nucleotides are TGTGCCAGCAGTTGGGCGGGAGAACCCCTCTACGAGCAGTACTTC.